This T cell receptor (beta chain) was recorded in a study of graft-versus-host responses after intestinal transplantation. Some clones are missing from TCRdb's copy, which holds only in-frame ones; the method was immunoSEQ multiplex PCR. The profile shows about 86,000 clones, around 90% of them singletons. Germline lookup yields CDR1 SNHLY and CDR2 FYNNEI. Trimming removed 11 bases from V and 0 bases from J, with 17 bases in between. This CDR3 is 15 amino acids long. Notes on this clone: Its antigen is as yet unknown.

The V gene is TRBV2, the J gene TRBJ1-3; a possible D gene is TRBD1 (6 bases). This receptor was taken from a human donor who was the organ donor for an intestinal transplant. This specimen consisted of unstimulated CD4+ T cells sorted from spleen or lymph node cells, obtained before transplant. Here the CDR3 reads CAHIGQRSSGNTIYF. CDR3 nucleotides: TGTGCCCACATAGGACAGCGAAGCTCTGGAAACACCATATATTTT.